The 15 T cell receptor beta chains reported below all come from one sample, sequenced in a study of CD8 T cells in ankylosing spondylitis. Findings and caveats of the study: Ankylosing spondylitis blood seemed to carry a telltale TCR beta motif made of under ten highly homologous variants.

TCRdb reanalysed the 5' RACE reads using MiXCR and keeps one entry per CDR3 protein. The table records some 700,000 distinct CDR3 sequences, 15% to 20% of them present only once. What these receptors recognize is not known. Sequenced material: blood, either unsorted or a sorted T cell fraction (not recorded which). All receptors derive from a male donor with ankylosing spondylitis.

CDR3 in amino acids: CASSSRTGGDWTEAFF. CDR3 in DNA: TGTGCCAGCAGTTCCAGGACAGGGGGCGATTGGACTGAAGCTTTCTTT. The chain uses TRBV12-3 or TRBV12-4 and TRBJ1-1, with 11 bases that match TRBD1. The CDR3 sequence is 16 residues long. V shed 4 bases and J 5 bases; nucleotides not matched to a gene: 9.

The chain couples TRBV6-2 or TRBV6-3 to TRBJ2-2; D gene ambiguous. CDR1 is MNHEY, CDR2 SVGEGT, per germline. This CDR3 has 14 residues. V lost 4 bases and J lost 4, with 10 bases in between. CDR3 in amino acids: CASSWFGATGELFF. The CDR3 nucleotides read TGTGCCAGCAGTTGGTTCGGAGCCACCGGGGAGCTGTTTTTT.

This clonotype was observed many times. The V gene is TRBV24-1, the J gene TRBJ1-3; unclear D gene. CDR3 length equals 17 residues. Trimming took 0 bases from V and 0 from J, leaving 11 bases between them. Germline CDR1 and CDR2: KGHDR and SFDVKD. The CDR3 nucleotides read TGTGCCACCAGTGATTTGCCGCAGGAGAGCTCTGGAAACACCATATATTTT. Encoded protein: CATSDLPQESSGNTIYF.

The chain recombines TRBV5-6 with TRBJ1-2; perhaps TRBD1 as D (6 bases). This CDR3 has 16 amino acids. Trimming pared 2 bases from V and 2 bases from J, leaving 16 bases between. Germline CDR1 reads SGHDT; CDR2 reads YYEEEE. As DNA, the CDR3 is TGTGCCAGCAGCTTCGGGGCCCAGGGGTCCAACTATGGCTACACCTTC. Its protein is CASSFGAQGSNYGYTF.

This chain links TRBV29-1 with TRBJ2-2, with D hard to call. The CDR3 is 15 amino acids. Germline CDR1 reads SQVTM; CDR2 reads ANQGSEA. V was trimmed by 0 bases and J by 0 bases, leaving 8 bases between them. The CDR3 is CSVEDLGTNTGELFF. In DNA form, the CDR3 reads TGCAGCGTTGAAGACCTTGGGACGAACACCGGGGAGCTGTTTTTT.

In its sample, this clonotype was seen a few times. The chain joins TRBV5-5 to TRBJ2-1; TRBD1 is a possible D gene (6 bases). The CDR3 runs to 13 residues. Germline CDR1 and CDR2: SGHKS and YYEKEE (reference sequence). The V and J ends lost 1 base and 10 bases respectively, with 12 bases between them. The CDR3 is CASSLIGGPEQFF. The CDR3 nucleotides are TGTGCCAGCAGCTTGATTGGGGGCCCAGAGCAGTTCTTC.

The J gene is TRBJ2-3, the V gene TRBV29-1; TRBD2 matches at 7 bases. CDR1 and CDR2 (germline): SQVTM, ANQGSEA. This CDR3 has 14 amino acids. V lost 7 bases, J lost 4 bases, and 11 bases stayed unmatched. The CDR3 loop is CSGAGDSAADTQYF. The CDR3 region has the DNA TGCAGCGGGGCGGGAGACAGTGCGGCAGATACGCAGTATTTT.

The chain employs TRBV11-2 and TRBJ1-1; the D is unclear. Trimming left V 0 bases short and J 8 bases short, with 10 bases between. The germline V gene has CDR1 SGHAT and CDR2 FQNNGV. The CDR3 is 13 amino acids. The CDR3: CASSLDLVLEAFF. The CDR3 DNA reads TGTGCCAGCAGCTTAGACTTAGTCTTAGAAGCTTTCTTT.

This clonotype appeared a few times. The chain has TRBV4-1 and TRBJ2-1; D unresolved. V lost 4 bases and J lost 5, with 6 bases in between. The CDR3 sequence is 12 residues long. Germline V lookup: CDR1 MGHRA, CDR2 YSYEKL. The CDR3 DNA follows: TGCGCCAGCAGCCCGATAGACAATGAGCAGTTCTTC. Amino acid sequence: CASSPIDNEQFF.

This clonotype was observed a few times. The V gene is TRBV18, the J gene TRBJ2-7, with D perhaps TRBD1 (6 bases). V shed 2 bases and J shed 0 bases, with 14 bases lying between them. This CDR3 region has 16 residues. Germline V gene lookup returns CDR1 KGHSH and CDR2 LQKENI. In nucleotides, the CDR3 is TGTGCCAGCTCACCAAGGGGGACGGGCAGCTCCTACGAGCAGTACTTC. It yields the protein CASSPRGTGSSYEQYF.

V usage is TRBV7-8 and J usage is TRBJ2-5, with D tentatively TRBD1 (7 bases). Trimming cost V 1 base and J 5 bases, with 23 bases left between them. The CDR3 totals 18 residues. The germline gives CDR1 SGHVS, CDR2 FQNEAQ. The CDR3 nucleotides are TGTGCCAGCAGCTTAGAGTTGGGGTGGGCAGGGGGGACGGAGACCCAGTACTTC. Its translation is CASSLELGWAGGTETQYF.

In this sample, this clonotype turned up a few times. The rearrangement links TRBV14 to TRBJ2-2, with 10 bases fitting TRBD2. The CDR3 covers 15 residues. Germline values: CDR1 SGHDN, CDR2 FVKESK. V lost 4 bases to trimming and J lost 6 bases; unmatched junction nucleotides: 5. For the CDR3, the DNA is TGTGCCAGCAGCCCTCTAGCGGGAGCCGCCGGGGAGCTGTTTTTT. It yields the protein CASSPLAGAAGELFF.

Note on this clonotype: A junction end diverges from the germline sequence, so it may reflect a read error. This chain uses TRBV4-3 with TRBJ1-1, with D possibly matching TRBD1 (5 bases). Germline V CDR1 and CDR2: LGHNA, YSLEER. The CDR3 loop spans 14 amino acids. The CDR3: CARSQDRGDTEAFF. CDR3 sequence (DNA): TGCGCCAGAAGCCAAGATCGGGGGGACACTGAAGCTTTCTTT.

This clonotype was seen a handful of times. The J gene is TRBJ2-3, the V gene TRBV4-1; D is unresolved. Trimming removed 0 bases at V and 0 bases at J, with 4 bases between. CDR1 and CDR2 (germline): MGHRA, YSYEKL. The CDR3 extends over 14 amino acids. CDR3 protein: CASSQEGSTDTQYF. CDR3 sequence (DNA): TGCGCCAGCAGCCAAGAAGGGAGCACAGATACGCAGTATTTT.

The rearrangement links TRBV24-1 to TRBJ2-7; tentatively, D is TRBD2 (5 bases). Germline CDR1 KGHDR, CDR2 SFDVKD. The CDR3 is 14 residues long. Between the trimmed V and J ends, which lost 5 bases and 0 bases, there was a span of 10 bases. Here the CDR3 reads CATSAGGGSYEQYF. CDR3 coding DNA: TGTGCCACCAGTGCTGGAGGCGGCTCCTACGAGCAGTACTTC.